A single sample is the source of the 20 T cell receptor beta chains below, sequenced in a study of chronic HIV infection and antiretroviral therapy (dated by TCRdb to the mid-2010s). The library was made by 5' RACE. The sequencing machine was an Illumina MiSeq. TCRdb redid the processing of the public reads, applying fastp at Q25 and MiXCR, and retained in-frame beta chains. Merged by CDR3 protein, the rows form single entries marked with the most common genes and DNA. This sample is represented by fewer than 40,000 distinct CDR3 sequences; about 7.4% of them were singletons. The biggest ten clones account for 2.9% of the sample. The material sequenced was peripheral blood. Source of these receptors: an adult who had HIV and had not received antiretroviral therapy, or was an uninfected healthy control (not recorded which).

This clonotype was counted a few times. This chain uses TRBV20-1 with TRBJ2-3; the D is unclear. V was pared by 6 bases and J by 3 bases, with 16 bases between. This CDR3 contains 14 residues. CDR1 is DFQATT and CDR2 is SNEGSKA in the germline V gene (reference sequence). The DNA for the CDR3 is TGCAGTGCCGTAAACCTACGGCGGACAGATACGCAGTATTTT. Translated, it gives CSAVNLRRTDTQYF.

The chain employs TRBV27 and TRBJ2-7, with D unclear. Trimming took 2 bases from V and 1 from J, leaving 9 bases between them. Germline V CDR1 and CDR2: MNHEY, SMNVEV (reference sequence). This CDR3 region has 14 residues. The CDR3 is CASSLRKESYEQYF. The CDR3 nucleotides are TGTGCCAGCAGTTTACGGAAGGAGTCCTACGAGCAGTACTTC.

This clonotype came up many times. This chain connects TRBV6-1 to TRBJ2-3; D uncertain. The CDR3 contains 12 residues. Germline CDR1 is MNHNS and CDR2 is SASEGT. V was shortened by 7 bases and J by 0 bases, with 5 bases between the two germline ends. Written as DNA, the CDR3 is TGTGCCAGCACCCTCAGCACAGATACGCAGTATTTT. It yields the protein CASTLSTDTQYF.

This clonotype was seen repeatedly, ten times or more. This rearrangement joins TRBV5-1 to TRBJ1-2, with 7 positions matching TRBD1. The CDR3 contains 13 residues. J lost 6 bases, V lost 1 base, and 3 bases had no gene match. Per the germline V gene, CDR1 is SGHRS and CDR2 is YFSETQ. The CDR3 DNA is TGCGCCAGCAGCTTGCCGCAGGGGGATGGCTACACCTTC. Amino acids: CASSLPQGDGYTF.

This clonotype was observed many times. The V call is TRBV2, the J call TRBJ1-2, with a weak D call TRBD1 (5 bases). The germline V gene encodes CDR1 SNHLY and CDR2 FYNNEI. The V end was cut by 8 bases, the J end by 7 bases, with 20 bases between. This CDR3 contains 14 residues. Written as DNA, the CDR3 is TGTGCCAGCCGACGATTAGGGGTGACGGGTGGCTACACCTTC. This encodes CASRRLGVTGGYTF. Drawing the rest from reference TRBV2 and TRBJ1-2, the complete variable domain is EPEVTQTPSHQVTQMGQEVILRCVPISNHLYFYWYRQILGQKVEFLVSFYNNEISEKSEIFDDQFSVERPDGSNFTLKIRSTKLEDSAMYFCASRRLGVTGGYTFGSGTRLTVV.

This clonotype showed up many times. This chain joins TRBV20-1 and TRBJ2-3; a weak D match, TRBD2 (6 bases). Germline loops: CDR1 DFQATT, CDR2 SNEGSKA (reference sequence). Trimming cost V 2 bases and J 5 bases, with 11 bases left between them. This CDR3 is built from 13 residues. Here the CDR3 reads CSARLRGGDTQYF. CDR3 DNA sequence: TGCAGTGCTAGACTAAGGGGAGGAGATACGCAGTATTTT.

Ten or more counts support this clonotype. This sequence joins TRBV23-1 and TRBJ2-5; no clear D gene. TRBV23-1 is flagged as an ORF with uncertain function. The CDR3 has 14 residues. The V gene lost 4 bases and the J gene lost 3 bases, with 12 bases spanning the gap. CDR3 nucleotides: TGCGCCAGCAGTCTATCGACAATGAAAGAGACCCAGTACTTC. It yields the protein CASSLSTMKETQYF.

This chain connects TRBV6-6 to TRBJ1-2; TRBD1 aligns across 10 bases. CDR3 length equals 14 residues. Germline assignment: CDR1 MNHNY and CDR2 SVGAGI (reference sequence). Trimming at V came to 5 bases and at J to 8 bases, leaving 8 bases not matched to a gene. Here the CDR3 DNA reads TGTGCCAGCAGTCAGGAGGGACAGGGGTACGGCTACACCTTC. Translation: CASSQEGQGYGYTF.

This clonotype was observed many times. This chain uses TRBV24-1 with TRBJ2-3; D ambiguous. The CDR3 contains 14 residues. The germline CDR1 and CDR2 sequences are KGHDR and SFDVKD. Trimming removed 2 bases at V and 0 bases at J, with 5 bases between. CDR3 DNA: TGTGCCACCAGTGATTGGGGTAGCACAGATACGCAGTATTTT. As protein: CATSDWGSTDTQYF.

V usage is TRBV4-3 and J usage is TRBJ2-7; TRBD2 is a possible D gene (5 bases). Germline lookup yields CDR1 LGHNA and CDR2 YSLEER. Trimming cost V 0 bases and J 5 bases, with 11 bases left between them. The CDR3 has 14 amino acids. CDR3 nucleotides: TGCGCCAGCAGCCAAGAAAATACGGAGGACGAGCAGTACTTC. This codes for CASSQENTEDEQYF.

In its sample, this clonotype was seen a few times. J is TRBJ1-4 and V is TRBV7-2, with D possibly matching TRBD1 (6 bases). The CDR3 is 14 residues long. Trimming cost V 2 bases and J 8 bases, with 12 bases left between them. CDR1 is SGHTA, CDR2 FQGNSA, per germline. This CDR3 is CASSLTRGQEKLFF. CDR3 in DNA: TGTGCCAGCAGCTTAACCAGGGGTCAGGAAAAACTGTTTTTT.

This clonotype was counted between two and nine times. The chain couples TRBV7-3 to TRBJ1-6; perhaps TRBD1 as D (5 bases). Trimming removed 0 bases at V and 7 bases at J, with 10 bases between. The CDR3 sequence is 15 residues long. The germline CDR1 and CDR2 sequences are SGHTA and FQGTGA. The CDR3 spells CASSLTGTKNSPLHF. The CDR3 DNA is TGTGCCAGCAGCTTAACCGGGACGAAGAATTCACCCCTCCACTTT.

This clonotype was counted many times. The V and J genes are TRBV29-1 and TRBJ2-7; D not certain. V was shortened by 4 bases and J by 2 bases, with 9 bases between the two germline ends. The germline V gene encodes CDR1 SQVTM and CDR2 ANQGSEA. The CDR3 sequence is 12 residues long. The CDR3: CSVADPAYEQYF. In DNA form, the CDR3 reads TGCAGCGTTGCGGACCCAGCCTACGAGCAGTACTTC.

In its sample, this clonotype was seen a few times. The V gene is TRBV20-1, the J gene TRBJ2-1; the match to TRBD2 covers 8 bases. Trimming took 5 bases from V and 7 from J; bases not matched to a gene: 10. This CDR3 is built from 14 residues. The V gene's germline CDR1 is DFQATT and CDR2 SNEGSKA (reference sequence). This chain's CDR3 is CSAGGPGGRNEQFF. The CDR3 DNA follows: TGCAGTGCTGGAGGTCCGGGAGGGAGGAATGAGCAGTTCTTC.

This clonotype was observed a few times. The CDR3 DNA is TGTGCCAGCAGCTTAGGGATGGATACTAATGAAAAACTGTTTTTT. Translation gives CASSLGMDTNEKLFF. The chain recombines TRBV7-8 with TRBJ1-4; D ambiguous. The CDR3 loop spans 15 amino acids. V lost 1 base and J 2 bases, leaving 8 bases between the germline ends. Germline-derived CDR1 and CDR2 are SGHVS and FQNEAQ.

As to this clonotype: Just one base apart from a much larger clone, this may be a read error. The rearrangement uses TRBV28 and TRBJ2-1; TRBD1 is a possible D gene (5 bases). Trimming removed 6 bases from V and 14 bases from J, with 14 bases in between. Germline values: CDR1 MDHEN, CDR2 SYDVKM. The CDR3 has 11 residues. The CDR3 nucleotides read TGTGCCAGCAGAAAAGACAGAGAGGAGTTCTTC. It specifies CASRKDREEFF.

The chain recombines TRBV20-1 with TRBJ2-1; 7 nucleotides align to TRBD2. Trimming at V came to 1 base and at J to 8 bases, leaving 5 bases not matched to a gene. The CDR3 totals 13 residues. Germline lookup yields CDR1 DFQATT and CDR2 SNEGSKA (reference sequence). CDR3 residues: CSARGGSRHEQFF. DNA of the CDR3: TGCAGTGCTAGAGGCGGGAGTCGGCATGAGCAGTTCTTC.

This clonotype was recorded a few times. The chain has TRBV15 and TRBJ1-4; 10 nucleotides align to TRBD1. The CDR3 consists of 16 residues. Germline lookup yields CDR1 LNHNV and CDR2 YYDKDF (reference sequence). V gave up 1 base and J gave up 8 bases; unmatched junction bases: 7. The CDR3 DNA reads TGTGCCACCAGCAGAGGGGGCGACAGGGGGCGCGAAAAACTGTTTTTT. It translates to CATSRGGDRGREKLFF.

This clonotype was found a few times. The chain is built from TRBV24-1 and TRBJ2-1, with 10 bases aligning to TRBD2. Per the germline V gene, CDR1 is KGHDR and CDR2 is SFDVKD. The CDR3 loop spans 13 amino acids. With 6 bases clipped from V and 15 bases from J, the junction kept 10 bases outside the gene matches. The CDR3 sequence: CATSSGRAVRRFF. DNA for the CDR3: TGTGCCACCAGTAGCGGGAGGGCCGTTCGTCGGTTCTTC.

For this clonotype: A read error is possible here, since a much larger clone lies one base away. The genes are TRBV7-6 and TRBJ1-3, with D hard to call. CDR3 length: 14 amino acids. Germline loops: CDR1 SGHVS, CDR2 FNYEAQ. Written as DNA, the CDR3 is TGTGCCAGCAGCTTAACGCACTCTGGAAACACCGTATATTTT. Amino acid sequence: CASSLTHSGNTVYF.